These 8 T cell receptor beta chains share one sample of origin, sequenced in a study of CD8+ T cells in alopecia areata (dated by TCRdb to about 2018). The time point label, as the study defines it: about 4 weeks on oral tofacitinib. This sample's treatment or condition label indicates: oral pan-JAK inhibitor, 5-10 mg twice daily. Receptor libraries were prepared by the immunoSEQ multiplex PCR assay. RNA was extracted from all samples and reverse transcribed into cDNA as template for TCR sequencing. Held by TCRdb, this immuneACCESS table contains in-frame sequences only and omits some clones. Under half of the omission traces to an unresolved V gene where checked; the cause of the rest is unknown. A total of 200,000 to 250,000 clones appear in this sample, about 50% of them only once. The ten largest clones represent roughly 1.5% of the sample. The specimen was CD4+ T cells sorted from blood, collected at week 4, from a patient treated with tofacitinib. These receptors all come from a human donor with alopecia areata.

For this clone: Other DNA sequences in the sample encode the same CDR3. The chain carries TRBV5-6 and TRBJ1-4; 9 nucleotides agree with TRBD1. The length of the CDR3 is 14 residues. The trim removed 5 bases at V and 5 bases at J, leaving 4 bases unmatched. Germline V gene lookup returns CDR1 SGHDT and CDR2 YYEEEE. CDR3 DNA: TGTGCCAGCAGTCGAGGACAGGGGAATGAAAAACTGTTTTTT. Amino acid sequence: CASSRGQGNEKLFF.

For the CDR3, the DNA is TGCGCCAGCAGCGCCATCCAGGACAGCAGCTATGGCTACACCTTC. Protein: CASSAIQDSSYGYTF. The chain recombines TRBV5-1 with TRBJ1-2; weak D call: TRBD1 (6 bases). V dropped 4 bases and J dropped 4 bases, with 17 bases sitting between them. This CDR3 is 15 amino acids long. The germline gives CDR1 SGHRS, CDR2 YFSETQ.

To note about this clone: Mismatch with germline at one junction end may stem from a read error. This CDR3 is also generated by other DNA sequences in the sample. The chain carries TRBV29-1 and TRBJ1-2; D uncertain. CDR3 size: 8 residues. Germline CDR1 SQVTM, CDR2 ANQGSEA. The CDR3 loop reads CSVEGYTF. The CDR3 DNA reads as TGCAGCGTCGAAGGCTACACCTTC.

The chain employs TRBV18 and TRBJ2-3; D unresolved. CDR3 length: 13 amino acids. Germline-derived CDR1 and CDR2 are KGHSH and LQKENI. Trimming stripped 6 bases from V and 2 bases from J, with 9 bases between. The CDR3 loop is CASSPTHTDTQYF. CDR3 in DNA: TGTGCCAGCTCGCCAACACACACAGATACGCAGTATTTT.

This clone was detected a few times. This sequence joins TRBV19 and TRBJ1-6, with D perhaps TRBD1 (5 bases). The V gene's germline CDR1 is LNHDA and CDR2 SQIVND (reference sequence). The CDR3 consists of 12 residues. The ends were cut back, 11 bases at V and 7 bases at J, with 12 bases in the middle. Written as DNA, the CDR3 is TGTGCCGCGGGACTGCTCAATTCACCCCTCCACTTT. Its protein is CAAGLLNSPLHF. The whole variable domain, remainder taken from reference TRBV19 and TRBJ1-6, is DGGITQSPKYLFRKEGQNVTLSCEQNLNHDAMYWYRQDPGQGLRLIYYSQIVNDFQKGDIAEGYSVSREKKESFPLTVTSAQKNPTAFYLCAAGLLNSPLHFGNGTRLTVT.

Ten or more counts support this clone. This chain connects TRBV11-2 to TRBJ2-6, with 9 bases fitting TRBD2. The germline CDR1 and CDR2 sequences are SGHAT and FQNNGV. This CDR3 contains 14 residues. With 8 bases clipped from V and 3 bases from J, the junction kept 2 bases outside the gene matches. The CDR3 protein is CASGTSIGANVLTF. The CDR3 DNA is TGTGCCAGCGGGACTAGCATTGGGGCCAACGTCCTGACTTTC. Full variable domain (missing parts from reference TRBV11-2 and TRBJ2-6): EAGVAQSPRYKIIEKRQSVAFWCNPISGHATLYWYQQILGQGPKLLIQFQNNGVVDDSQLPKDRFSAERLKGVDSTLKIQPAKLEDSAVYLCASGTSIGANVLTFGAGSRLTVL.

This clone was seen a handful of times. The chain links TRBV29-1 to TRBJ1-1; D perhaps matches TRBD1 (6 bases). V lost 2 bases and J lost 1, with 8 bases in between. Germline values: CDR1 SQVTM, CDR2 ANQGSEA. CDR3 length equals 13 residues. CDR3 in DNA: TGCAGCGTTGAAACCAGGGGGAACACTGAAGCTTTCTTT. Translated: CSVETRGNTEAFF.

The chain has TRBV19 and TRBJ1-2; no clear D gene. Germline CDR1 is LNHDA and CDR2 is SQIVND (reference sequence). Trimming pared 7 bases from V and 3 bases from J, leaving 27 bases between. This CDR3 has 18 amino acids. The CDR3 coding sequence is TGTGCCAGTACCCCCCCGCGGGCTGGGGTTACTGGGGACTATGGCTACACCTTC. Encoded protein: CASTPPRAGVTGDYGYTF.